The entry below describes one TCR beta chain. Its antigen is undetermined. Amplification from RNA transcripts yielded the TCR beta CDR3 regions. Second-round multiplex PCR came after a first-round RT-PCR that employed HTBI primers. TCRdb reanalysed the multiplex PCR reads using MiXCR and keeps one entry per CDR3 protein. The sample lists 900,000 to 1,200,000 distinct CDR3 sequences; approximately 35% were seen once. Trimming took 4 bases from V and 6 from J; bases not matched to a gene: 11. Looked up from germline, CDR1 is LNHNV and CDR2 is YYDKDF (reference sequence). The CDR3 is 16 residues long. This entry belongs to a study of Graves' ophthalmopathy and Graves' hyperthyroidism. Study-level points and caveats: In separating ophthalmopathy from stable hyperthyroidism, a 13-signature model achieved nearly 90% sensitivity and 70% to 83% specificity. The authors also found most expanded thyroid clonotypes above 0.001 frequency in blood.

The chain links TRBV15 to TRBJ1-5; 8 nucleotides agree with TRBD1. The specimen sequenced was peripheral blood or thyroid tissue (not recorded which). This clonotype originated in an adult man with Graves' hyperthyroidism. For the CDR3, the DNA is TGTGCCACCAGCACTTCGACAGGGGCGGGGGGTCAGCCCCAGCATTTT. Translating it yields CATSTSTGAGGQPQHF.